This TCR beta chain appears in the sequencing data of a study of cytomegalovirus exposure and HLA in healthy donors. This clone was counted only a few times. Its matching antigen is unknown. Study conclusions and caveats: In terms of immune exposure information, only CMV serostatus was available.

A multiplex PCR was run with 60 Vbeta primers and 13 Jbeta primers. Repertoires were generated with immunoSEQ multiplex PCR, while TCRdb's copy carries only in-frame clones and drops some. Counted here are 150,000 to 200,000 clones, roughly 79% occurring once; the ten biggest clones make up approximately 2%. The origin of this receptor is a man aged 25 to 40 in good health and CMV-seronegative. The sample comprised PBMCs.

The CDR3 spells CASSLGQGEGSPLHF. CDR3 in DNA: TGCGCCAGCAGTCTGGGACAGGGTGAAGGTTCACCCCTCCACTTT. The chain couples TRBV10-2 to TRBJ1-6; 9 nucleotides align to TRBD1. This CDR3 spans 15 amino acids. V was clipped by 5 bases and J by 9 bases; unmatched bases: 8. Germline V gene data show CDR1 as WSHSY and CDR2 as SAAADI.